The next 9 T cell receptor beta chains were all read from a single sample in a study of T cells after yellow fever vaccination (dated by TCRdb to between 2017 and 2020). The library was built by means of 5' RACE. The run used an Illumina NovaSeq 6000. Through fastp at Q25 and MiXCR, TCRdb rebuilt clones from the public reads, retaining in-frame beta chains. Rows are combined by CDR3 protein, so each entry shows the most common genes and DNA. Across this sample there are 250,000 or so distinct CDR3 sequences, with 3.6% seen only once. The ten biggest clones cover about 19% of the sample. The treatment or condition label for this specimen denotes: live attenuated yellow fever vaccine strain. This sample comprised PBMCs, obtained 15 days after the yellow fever booster vaccination. These receptors came from a man younger than 30 who received the YFV17D yellow fever vaccine.

This clonotype occurred many times. The DNA of the CDR3 is TGTGCCAGTAGCGGCCTCACAGATACGCAGTATTTT. As protein: CASSGLTDTQYF. The chain employs TRBV7-9 and TRBJ2-3; a weak D match, TRBD2 (6 bases). Germline values: CDR1 SEHNR, CDR2 FQNEAQ (reference sequence). The CDR3 loop spans 12 amino acids. V lost 9 bases and J 2 bases, leaving 9 bases between the germline ends.

This clonotype has a count of ten or more. The chain links TRBV5-1 to TRBJ2-5; possibly TRBD1 or TRBD2 for D (5 bases each). CDR1 SGHRS and CDR2 YFSETQ come from the germline V gene. The V end lost 7 bases, the J end lost 5 bases, and 12 bases lay between the germline ends. The CDR3 runs 12 residues. For the CDR3, the DNA is TGCGCCAGCCGACTTGAGGGGGAGACCCAGTACTTC. This gives the protein CASRLEGETQYF.

This clonotype was counted at least ten times. The CDR3 DNA follows: TGCAGTGCTAGGCCGGGACACGGGTTGGGCTACACCTTC. Protein sequence: CSARPGHGLGYTF. The rearrangement joins TRBV20-1 to TRBJ1-2; D perhaps matches TRBD1 (6 bases). Germline V lookup: CDR1 DFQATT, CDR2 SNEGSKA (reference sequence). The V and J ends lost 3 bases and 8 bases respectively, with 16 bases between them. The CDR3 contains 13 residues.

This clonotype was detected ten times or more. The gene calls are TRBV5-4 and TRBJ1-2; D call uncertain. V shed 0 bases and J shed 4 bases, with 7 bases lying between them. This CDR3 has 13 amino acids. CDR1 and CDR2 from the germline V gene are SGHNT and YYREEE (reference sequence). The CDR3: CASSLEDGYGYTF. The CDR3 DNA reads as TGTGCCAGCAGCTTGGAGGACGGCTATGGCTACACCTTC. The variable domain in full, with the rest retrieved from reference TRBV5-4 and TRBJ1-2, is ETGVTQSPTHLIKTRGQQVTLRCSSQSGHNTVSWYQQALGQGPQFIFQYYREEENGRGNFPPRFSGLQFPNYSSELNVNALELDDSALYLCASSLEDGYGYTFGSGTRLTVV.

In this sample, this clonotype turned up many times. V and J are TRBV12-3 or TRBV12-4 and TRBJ1-2; no definite D call. With 8 bases removed from V and 7 bases from J, the gap between germline ends came to 17 bases. There are 13 residues in the CDR3. CDR3 region: CASVTGFLGGYTF. CDR3 in DNA: TGTGCCAGCGTAACGGGATTCTTGGGTGGCTACACCTTC.

This clonotype occurred many times. V usage is TRBV7-3 and J usage is TRBJ2-1, with TRBD2 as a possible D gene (6 bases). Germline values: CDR1 SGHTA, CDR2 FQGTGA. V lost 3 bases and J lost 3, with 15 bases in between. CDR3 size: 16 residues. DNA for the CDR3: TGTGCCAGCAGCTTGGGACTTGATGAGATCTACAATGAGCAGTTCTTC. As protein: CASSLGLDEIYNEQFF. The full variable domain, in which reference TRBV7-3 and TRBJ2-1 provide the parts outside the CDR3, is GAGVSQTPSNKVTEKGKYVELRCDPISGHTALYWYRQSLGQGPEFLIYFQGTGAADDSGLPNDRFFAVRPEGSVSTLKIQRTERGDSAVYLCASSLGLDEIYNEQFFGPGTRLTVL.

In its sample, this clonotype was seen many times. The rearrangement joins TRBV19 to TRBJ1-6, with TRBD1 identical over 11 bases. With 7 bases clipped from V and 8 bases from J, the junction kept 1 base outside the gene matches. The CDR3 is 13 amino acids. Germline CDR1 and CDR2: LNHDA and SQIVND (reference sequence). CDR3 protein: CASTGQGDSPLHF. The CDR3 DNA sequence: TGTGCCAGTACGGGACAGGGGGATTCACCCCTCCACTTT.

This chain connects TRBV7-2 to TRBJ1-6, with D possibly being TRBD1 (5 bases). Trimming removed 1 base from V and 9 bases from J, with 19 bases in between. Germline V lookup: CDR1 SGHTA, CDR2 FQGNSA. The CDR3 length is 17 residues. This CDR3 reads CASSLVLLGTVVSPLHF. The DNA of the CDR3 is TGTGCCAGCAGCTTAGTGCTCTTAGGGACGGTTGTTTCACCCCTCCACTTT.

This clonotype was counted at least ten times. J is TRBJ2-7 and V is TRBV3-1, with 11 bases aligning to TRBD1. V lost 0 bases, J lost 5 bases, and 9 bases stayed unmatched. Germline V gene sequence: CDR1 LGHDT, CDR2 YNNKEL (reference sequence). The CDR3 runs 17 residues. The DNA of the CDR3 is TGTGCCAGCAGCCAAGATCTAGGACAGGGGGCGCACGACGAGCAGTACTTC. Its protein product is CASSQDLGQGAHDEQYF.